The 32 T cell receptor beta chains below all came from one sample that was sequenced in a study of technical replicates of blood from a handful of donors. The protocol was immunoSEQ multiplex PCR, while the TCRdb copy is restricted to in-frame clones and leaves out a portion. This table holds over 45,000 clones, roughly 90% found once. The material sequenced was PBMCs. The origin of the receptors is a human donor in good health. Some clones in this sample may be carry-over from other donors' samples.

This chain connects TRBV6-5 to TRBJ2-5; D unresolved. The V and J ends lost 4 bases and 7 bases respectively, with 13 bases between them. This CDR3 comprises 13 residues. The germline CDR1 and CDR2 sequences are MNHEY and SVGAGI. The CDR3 coding sequence is TGTGCCAGCAGTTCAGGCTACTTGGGGACCCAGTACTTC. It specifies CASSSGYLGTQYF.

The V and J genes are TRBV5-4 and TRBJ2-3; D perhaps matches TRBD1 (5 bases). Germline-derived CDR1 and CDR2 are SGHNT and YYREEE (reference sequence). V lost 0 bases and J 2 bases, leaving 13 bases between the germline ends. CDR3 length: 16 residues. This CDR3 reads CASSLGIGANTDTQYF. CDR3 bases: TGTGCCAGCAGCTTGGGGATTGGGGCCAACACAGATACGCAGTATTTT.

The chain couples TRBV18 to TRBJ1-6; weak D call: TRBD1 (6 bases). Germline assignment: CDR1 KGHSH and CDR2 LQKENI. The CDR3 spans 15 residues. Trimming left V 2 bases short and J 9 bases short, with 14 bases between. The CDR3 nucleotides read TGTGCCAGCTCACCAGGGGGCGCGTTAGGTTCACCCCTCCACTTT. It encodes CASSPGGALGSPLHF.

The chain joins TRBV7-6 to TRBJ2-5; 8 bases align to TRBD2. Germline V gives CDR1 SGHVS, CDR2 FNYEAQ. Losses at the gene ends were 5 bases for V and 1 base for J; bases not matched to a gene: 9. The CDR3 spans 16 residues. CDR3 sequence: CASSPRLARLQETQYF. The CDR3 region has the DNA TGTGCCAGCAGCCCCAGACTAGCGAGACTCCAAGAGACCCAGTACTTC.

The chain is built from TRBV7-2 and TRBJ2-1, with D hard to call. The V and J ends lost 5 bases and 5 bases respectively, with 10 bases between them. The CDR3 loop spans 13 amino acids. In germline, CDR1 is SGHTA, CDR2 FQGNSA. CDR3 DNA: TGTGCCAGCAGCCAACCACTGCACAATGAGCAGTTCTTC. It encodes CASSQPLHNEQFF.

The chain uses TRBV7-7 and TRBJ2-7; D gene ambiguous. The CDR3 sequence is 13 residues long. The V end lost 0 bases, the J end lost 4 bases, and 7 bases lay between the germline ends. Germline loops: CDR1 SSHAT, CDR2 FNYEAQ (reference sequence). The CDR3 nucleotides are TGTGCCAGCAGCTTAGCGGAGAATTACGAGCAGTACTTC. This codes for CASSLAENYEQYF. Supplemented by reference TRBV7-7 and TRBJ2-7, the full variable domain reads GAGVSQSPRYKVTKRGQDVTLRCDPISSHATLYWYQQALGQGPEFLTYFNYEAQPDKSGLPSDRFSAERPEGSISTLTIQRTEQRDSAMYRCASSLAENYEQYFGPGTRLTVT.

This chain connects TRBV6-6 to TRBJ2-7; 9 nucleotides line up with TRBD1. Germline V CDR1 and CDR2: MNHNY, SVGAGI (reference sequence). This CDR3 is 16 amino acids long. V was clipped by 5 bases and J by 2 bases; unmatched bases: 10. CDR3 coding DNA: TGTGCCAGCAGTCCCCCGGGACAGGGTTCCCCCTACGAGCAGTACTTC. Residues: CASSPPGQGSPYEQYF.

The rearrangement uses TRBV2 and TRBJ2-2; TRBD2 agrees at 11 bases. Germline CDR1 and CDR2: SNHLY and FYNNEI. V shed 7 bases and J 2 bases; nucleotides not matched to a gene: 6. This CDR3 is 16 amino acids long. CDR3 sequence reads: CASKTSGSHNTGELFF. The CDR3 nucleotides read TGTGCCAGCAAAACTAGCGGGAGTCATAACACCGGGGAGCTGTTTTTT. Filled out from reference TRBV2 and TRBJ2-2, the complete variable domain reads EPEVTQTPSHQVTQMGQEVILRCVPISNHLYFYWYRQILGQKVEFLVSFYNNEISEKSEIFDDQFSVERPDGSNFTLKIRSTKLEDSAMYFCASKTSGSHNTGELFFGEGSRLTVL.

J is TRBJ1-1 and V is TRBV18, with 10 bases aligning to TRBD1. The length of the CDR3 is 15 residues. Germline trimming cut 1 base from V and 3 bases from J; bases unmatched to any gene: 2. In germline, CDR1 is KGHSH, CDR2 LQKENI. CDR3 region: CASSPQTGGHTEAFF. For the CDR3, the DNA is TGTGCCAGCTCACCACAGACAGGGGGCCACACTGAAGCTTTCTTT. The full variable domain, completed using reference TRBV18 and TRBJ1-1, is NAGVMQNPRHLVRRRGQEARLRCSPMKGHSHVYWYRQLPEEGLKFMVYLQKENIIDESGMPKERFSAEFPKEGPSILRIQQVVRGDSAAYFCASSPQTGGHTEAFFGQGTRLTVV.

In its sample, this clone was seen once. The rearrangement joins TRBV4-3 to TRBJ1-4, with D unclear. V gave up 0 bases and J gave up 8 bases, with 13 bases separating them. Germline V gene sequence: CDR1 LGHNA, CDR2 YSLEER. CDR3 length equals 15 residues. The CDR3 region has the DNA TGCGCCAGCAGCCAAGAGGCGAGTGGGAGGGAAAAACTGTTTTTT. It codes for CASSQEASGREKLFF.

V gene TRBV30 combines with J gene TRBJ2-7; 8 bases agree with TRBD2. There are 14 residues in the CDR3. CDR1 and CDR2 (germline): GTSNPN, SVGIG (reference sequence). Trimming at V came to 4 bases and at J to 3 bases, leaving 8 bases not matched to a gene. The CDR3 DNA reads as TGTGCCTGGACCTCGAAGCGGGAGCGCTACGAGCAGTACTTC. Encoded protein: CAWTSKRERYEQYF. The variable domain in full, with the rest retrieved from reference TRBV30 and TRBJ2-7, is SQTIHQWPATLVQPVGSPLSLECTVEGTSNPNLYWYRQAAGRGLQLLFYSVGIGQISSEVPQNLSASRPQDRQFILSSKKLLLSDSGFYLCAWTSKRERYEQYFGPGTRLTVT.

This sequence joins TRBV7-3 and TRBJ2-2; the match to TRBD2 covers 13 bases. Per the germline V gene, CDR1 is SGHTA and CDR2 is FQGTGA. The CDR3 totals 16 residues. The V gene end was trimmed by 5 bases and the J gene end by 7 bases; junction bases not matched to a gene: 7. This CDR3 reads CASSQGTSGTHGELFF. The CDR3 DNA is TGTGCCAGCAGCCAAGGGACTAGCGGGACCCACGGGGAGCTGTTTTTT. Variable domain in full (rest from reference TRBV7-3 and TRBJ2-2): GAGVSQTPSNKVTEKGKYVELRCDPISGHTALYWYRQSLGQGPEFLIYFQGTGAADDSGLPNDRFFAVRPEGSVSTLKIQRTERGDSAVYLCASSQGTSGTHGELFFGEGSRLTVL.

The V and J genes are TRBV13 and TRBJ1-2; no definite D call. Trimming cost V 0 bases and J 5 bases, with 7 bases left between them. The CDR3 loop spans 13 amino acids. The germline V gene has CDR1 PRHDT and CDR2 FYEKMQ (reference sequence). In DNA, the CDR3 is TGTGCCAGCAGCTTAGGGACTGATTATGGCTACACCTTC. Amino acid sequence: CASSLGTDYGYTF.

The chain employs TRBV5-6 and TRBJ2-3; TRBD2 matches at 9 bases. The V gene's germline CDR1 is SGHDT and CDR2 YYEEEE. With V trimmed by 0 bases and J by 1 base, 3 bases remained unmatched. The CDR3 runs to 16 residues. The chain's CDR3 is CASSLVSSGGTDTQYF. The CDR3 nucleotides are TGTGCCAGCAGCTTGGTGTCTAGCGGGGGCACAGATACGCAGTATTTT.

V gene TRBV5-4 combines with J gene TRBJ1-2, with D tentatively TRBD1 (6 bases). V was trimmed by 4 bases and J by 4 bases, leaving 11 bases between them. The CDR3 totals 13 residues. CDR1 and CDR2 (germline): SGHNT, YYREEE (reference sequence). The CDR3 DNA follows: TGTGCCAGCAGCCAGAGGACAGTCTATGGCTACACCTTC. Translation gives CASSQRTVYGYTF.

The rearrangement uses TRBV2 and TRBJ1-2; possibly TRBD1 for D (6 bases). The CDR3 runs to 13 residues. V gave up 8 bases and J gave up 8 bases, with 18 bases separating them. Per germline, CDR1 SNHLY and CDR2 FYNNEI. The CDR3 reads CASGGGQGRGYTF. In DNA, the CDR3 is TGTGCCAGCGGCGGGGGGCAGGGGCGAGGCTACACCTTC.

This rearrangement joins TRBV29-1 to TRBJ2-5, with 14 bases that match TRBD2. This CDR3 contains 19 residues. The V gene end was trimmed by 2 bases and the J gene end by 4 bases; junction bases not matched to a gene: 15. Germline-derived CDR1 and CDR2 are SQVTM and ANQGSEA. Here the CDR3 DNA reads TGCAGCGTTGAACGCCTCCCTTACGGACTAGCGGGAGGCCGAGAGACCCAGTACTTC. Translation: CSVERLPYGLAGGRETQYF.

The V and J genes are TRBV4-3 and TRBJ2-7; 7 bases are a match to TRBD1. V lost 1 base to trimming and J lost 2 bases; unmatched junction nucleotides: 5. The CDR3 covers 15 residues. Germline V gives CDR1 LGHNA, CDR2 YSLEER. The CDR3 DNA sequence: TGCGCCAGCAGCCAAGGGACAGGAACTACCTACGAGCAGTACTTC. This gives the protein CASSQGTGTTYEQYF.

The gene calls are TRBV5-4 and TRBJ1-1; 11 nucleotides align to TRBD1. V shed 4 bases and J 4 bases; nucleotides not matched to a gene: 3. This CDR3 contains 14 residues. Germline V CDR1 and CDR2: SGHNT, YYREEE (reference sequence). CDR3 region: CASSVDRGPTEAFF. The CDR3 nucleotides are TGTGCCAGCAGCGTGGACAGGGGGCCCACTGAAGCTTTCTTT.

CDR3 coding DNA: TGCACCAGCAGCCTACCAGCCCCACTAGCGGGAGTACACGAGCAGTACTTC. Translation gives CTSSLPAPLAGVHEQYF. The chain combines TRBV1 with TRBJ2-7; TRBD2, the D gene given by the table, was not confirmed from the DNA. TRBV1 is a pseudogene segment. The CDR3 is 17 residues long.

The chain links TRBV11-3 to TRBJ2-5; a weak D match, TRBD2 (5 bases). The CDR3 has 12 residues. The V gene lost 5 bases and the J gene lost 2 bases, with 6 bases spanning the gap. The germline CDR1 and CDR2 sequences are SGHNT and YENEEA. CDR3 protein: CASSGSQETQYF. CDR3 in DNA: TGTGCCAGCAGCGGGAGTCAAGAGACCCAGTACTTC.

The chain has TRBV5-6 and TRBJ2-7; 11 nucleotides match TRBD1. The ends lost 3 bases at V and 1 base at J; junction bases unmatched: 9. The germline V gene has CDR1 SGHDT and CDR2 YYEEEE. CDR3 length: 17 residues. This chain's CDR3 is CASSSRDRGSLSYEQYF. CDR3 nucleotides: TGTGCCAGCAGCTCCCGGGACAGGGGGTCACTGTCCTACGAGCAGTACTTC.

This chain connects TRBV7-7 to TRBJ2-5, with 12 bases that match TRBD2. This CDR3 spans 15 amino acids. Germline loops: CDR1 SSHAT, CDR2 FNYEAQ (reference sequence). V lost 6 bases to trimming and J lost 5 bases; unmatched junction nucleotides: 7. Here the CDR3 reads CASSWTSGDGETQYF. CDR3 DNA: TGTGCCAGCAGTTGGACTAGCGGGGATGGGGAGACCCAGTACTTC.

V is TRBV7-3 and J is TRBJ2-4, with D maybe TRBD2 (6 bases). This CDR3 contains 15 residues. Germline V gene sequence: CDR1 SGHTA, CDR2 FQGTGA. V lost 6 bases to trimming and J lost 0 bases, with 12 bases between them. The CDR3 region is CASSFGGTAKNIQYF. CDR3 DNA: TGTGCCAGCAGTTTTGGGGGGACAGCCAAAAACATTCAGTACTTC.

This chain links TRBV7-2 with TRBJ2-7, with a possible D match to TRBD2 (6 bases). The CDR3 has 14 residues. The V and J ends lost 2 bases and 7 bases respectively, with 15 bases between them. The germline V gene has CDR1 SGHTA and CDR2 FQGNSA. The CDR3 region has the DNA TGTGCCAGCAGCTTAAATGGCGGGATAGGGGAGCAGTACTTC. It specifies CASSLNGGIGEQYF.

This clone was counted a few times. V and J are TRBV5-4 and TRBJ1-2, with 10 positions matching TRBD1. Germline CDR1 and CDR2: SGHNT and YYREEE (reference sequence). CDR3 size: 17 residues. V shed 2 bases, J shed 4 bases, and the junction held 11 bases outside the gene matches. The DNA of the CDR3 is TGTGCCAGCAGCTTAGGGGACAGGGGTCCAACCATCTATGGCTACACCTTC. This translates into CASSLGDRGPTIYGYTF.

V gene TRBV4-1 combines with J gene TRBJ1-4; D is uncertain. Between the trimmed V and J ends, which lost 2 bases and 7 bases, there was a span of 14 bases. Germline-derived CDR1 and CDR2 are MGHRA and YSYEKL. This CDR3 spans 15 amino acids. In DNA, the CDR3 is TGCGCCAGCAGCCAACCGGGGTCCCGGACTGAAAAACTGTTTTTT. Protein product: CASSQPGSRTEKLFF.

The V and J genes are TRBV7-2 and TRBJ2-1, with 12 positions matching TRBD2. CDR1 is SGHTA, CDR2 FQGNSA, per germline. V lost 0 bases to trimming and J lost 12 bases; unmatched junction nucleotides: 6. This CDR3 is 15 amino acids long. CDR3 protein: CASSLAAELAGGQFF. The CDR3, as DNA: TGTGCCAGCAGCTTAGCGGCAGAACTAGCGGGGGGGCAGTTCTTC.

The chain has TRBV6-4 and TRBJ2-3; tentatively, D is TRBD2 (6 bases). CDR3 length: 15 amino acids. V lost 4 bases to trimming and J lost 5 bases, with 16 bases between them. The germline gives CDR1 MRHNA, CDR2 SNTAGT. This CDR3 reads CASSVMAGRGDTQYF. CDR3 coding DNA: TGTGCCAGCAGTGTCATGGCGGGACGGGGAGATACGCAGTATTTT.

This clone was counted only a few times. The chain links TRBV5-1 to TRBJ1-1, with D hard to call. This CDR3 comprises 15 residues. Germline CDR1 SGHRS, CDR2 YFSETQ. The ends were cut back, 2 bases at V and 6 bases at J, with 17 bases in the middle. CDR3 sequence reads: CASSFLAIGPAEAFF. The CDR3 region has the DNA TGCGCCAGCAGCTTTCTGGCAATTGGGCCGGCTGAAGCTTTCTTT.

The chain joins TRBV6-5 to TRBJ2-7; 10 nucleotides agree with TRBD2. The CDR3 is 15 amino acids. Per the germline V gene, CDR1 is MNHEY and CDR2 is SVGAGI. V was clipped by 6 bases and J by 3 bases; unmatched bases: 8. The CDR3 DNA reads TGTGCCAGCAGCAGATCTAGCGGGGGCCTCTACGAGCAGTACTTC. Translated, it gives CASSRSSGGLYEQYF.

The chain is built from TRBV6-5 and TRBJ2-7; 10 nucleotides agree with TRBD2. Germline-derived CDR1 and CDR2 are MNHEY and SVGAGI. There are 13 residues in the CDR3. With V trimmed by 5 bases and J by 3 bases, 1 base remained unmatched. The CDR3 DNA follows: TGTGCCAGCAGTGCTAGCGGGGGCTACGAGCAGTACTTC. This encodes CASSASGGYEQYF.